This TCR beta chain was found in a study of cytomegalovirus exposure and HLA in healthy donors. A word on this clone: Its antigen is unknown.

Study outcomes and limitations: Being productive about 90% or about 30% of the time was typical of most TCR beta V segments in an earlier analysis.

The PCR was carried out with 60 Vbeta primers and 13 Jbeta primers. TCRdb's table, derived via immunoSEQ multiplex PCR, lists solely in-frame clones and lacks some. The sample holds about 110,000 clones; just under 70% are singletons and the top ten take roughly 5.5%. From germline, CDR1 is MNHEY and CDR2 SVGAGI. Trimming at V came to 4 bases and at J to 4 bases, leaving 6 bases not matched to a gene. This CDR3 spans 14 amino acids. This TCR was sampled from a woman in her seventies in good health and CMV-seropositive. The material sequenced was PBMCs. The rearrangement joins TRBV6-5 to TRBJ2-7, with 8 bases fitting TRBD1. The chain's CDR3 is CASSLAQGAYEQYF. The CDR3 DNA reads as TGTGCCAGCAGTTTAGCTCAGGGGGCGTACGAGCAGTACTTC.